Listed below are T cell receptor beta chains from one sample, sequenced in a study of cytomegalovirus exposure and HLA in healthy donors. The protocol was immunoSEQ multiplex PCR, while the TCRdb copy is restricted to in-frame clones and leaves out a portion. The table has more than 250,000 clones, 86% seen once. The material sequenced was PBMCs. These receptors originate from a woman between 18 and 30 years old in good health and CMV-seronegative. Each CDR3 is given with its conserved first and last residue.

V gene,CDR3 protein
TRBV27,CASSLRGTAYEQYF
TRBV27,CASSPGGSQPQHF
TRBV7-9,CASTYPTGEKLFF
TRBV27,CASSARQGMNTEAFF
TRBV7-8,CASSLQQQGTGEQYF
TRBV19,CASSIGQGSDTEAFF
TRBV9,CASSVRTPGGDEQFF
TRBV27,CASSLELASYNEQFF
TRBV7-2,CASSLDRAGNTIYF
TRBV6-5,CASSLDSNYGYTF
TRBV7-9,CASSLEGTVAIKQYF
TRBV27,CASSPILAGGQETQYF
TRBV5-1,CASSLLGTGTYEQYF
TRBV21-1,CASSKVGARTYEQYF
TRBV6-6,CASSRSSYEQYF
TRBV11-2,CASSLNPGSYNEQFF
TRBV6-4,CASTPRGDQPQHF
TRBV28,CASSTTRDRDYVHQPQHF
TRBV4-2,CASNAPGEETQYF
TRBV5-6,CASSLDVTGPYEQYF
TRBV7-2,CASSLVGRGRLYGYTF
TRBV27,CASSFAQGSTAFF
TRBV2,CASSQSGLLYNEQFF
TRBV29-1,CSVEDGYSGREQFF
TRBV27,CASSPQGPGQPQHF
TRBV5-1,CASSSTPLGQGSGGELFF
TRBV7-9,CASSPKTAIQETQYF
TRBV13,CASSLTSGFGYTF
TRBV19,CASTPTGGAEAFF
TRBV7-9,CASSLAEAVGTDTQYF
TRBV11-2,CASSLIAGSSYNEQFF
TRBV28,CASSSNENRDRSYEQYF
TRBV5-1,CASTQGTGNGYTF
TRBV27,CASSFFNPGGTRTEAFF
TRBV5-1,CASSSTSGANTGELFF
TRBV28,CASGPLGLADNEQFF
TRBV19,CARVVAASYEQYF
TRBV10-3,CAISSGLGTDTQYF
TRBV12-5,CASGLDRDKTQYF
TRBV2,CASNRGGANTDTQYF
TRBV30,CAWSSPDYHEQYF
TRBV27,CASSQGTGGNQPQHF
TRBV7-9,CASSLAPEQFF
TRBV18,CASSPPEGVSYEQYF
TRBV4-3,CASSQDHSPGPEASNQPQHF
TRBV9,CASSSGENEKLFF
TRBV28,CASSFGTALNQPQHF
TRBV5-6,CASSPGRAGGYTF
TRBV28,CASSLGRRPPEAFF